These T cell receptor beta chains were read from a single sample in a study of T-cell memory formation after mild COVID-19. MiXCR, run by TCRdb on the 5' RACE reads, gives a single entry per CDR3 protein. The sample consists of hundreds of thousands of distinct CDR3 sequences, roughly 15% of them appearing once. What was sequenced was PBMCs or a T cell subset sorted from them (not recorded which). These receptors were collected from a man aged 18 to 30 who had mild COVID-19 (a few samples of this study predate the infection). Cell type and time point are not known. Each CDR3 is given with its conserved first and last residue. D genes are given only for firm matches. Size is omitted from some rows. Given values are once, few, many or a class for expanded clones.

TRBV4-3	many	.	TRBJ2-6	TGCGCCAGCAGCCAAGATAGTGGAGTTTGGGGCAGGGCTAGACCTGGGGCCAACGTCCTGACTTTC	CASSQDSGVWGRARPGANVLTF
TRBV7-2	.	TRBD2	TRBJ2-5	TGTGCCAGCAGCTTACCACTAGCGGGGGTGGAGACCCAGTACTTC	CASSLPLAGVETQYF
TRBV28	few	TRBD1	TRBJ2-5	TGTGCCAGCAACCGACAGGGTGCTTCAGAGACCCAGTACTTC	CASNRQGASETQYF
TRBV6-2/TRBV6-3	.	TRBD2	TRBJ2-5	TGTGCCAGCAGGTCTCGGGGGGGCAGGGAGACCCAGTACTTC	CASRSRGGRETQYF
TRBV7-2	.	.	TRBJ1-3	TGTGCCAGCAAGGGGAGGGGGACCACCATCTATTTT	CASKGRGTTIYF
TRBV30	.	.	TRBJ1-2	TGTGCCTGGAGTGTTACGGGGACTGATGGCTACACCTTC	CAWSVTGTDGYTF
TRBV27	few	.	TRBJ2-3	TGTGCCAGCAGTTTTGGGATCGGAGTAGGGGGACACACAGATACGCAGTATTTT	CASSFGIGVGGHTDTQYF
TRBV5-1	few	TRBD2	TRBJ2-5	TGCGCCAGCAGCTCACCTAGCGGGGGGGAGACCCAGTACTTC	CASSSPSGGETQYF
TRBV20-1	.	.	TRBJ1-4	TGCAGTGCGCGGACATTCGGTAATGAAAAACTGTTTTTT	CSARTFGNEKLFF
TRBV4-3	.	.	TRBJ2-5	TGCGCCAGCAGCCAAGGAGCGTTTGAGGGCGGGAAGGAGACCCAGTACTTC	CASSQGAFEGGKETQYF
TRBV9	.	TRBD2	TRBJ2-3	TGTGCCAGCAGCGTAGTTGGACTAGCGGTGACAGATACGCAGTATTTT	CASSVVGLAVTDTQYF
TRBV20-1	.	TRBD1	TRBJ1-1	TGCAGTGCTAGGCCCAACAGGGGGGGGGTTGAAGCTTTCTTT	CSARPNRGGVEAFF
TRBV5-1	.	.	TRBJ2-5	TGCGCCAGCAGCTTGGTCCTCGGGACTGGAGAGACCCAGTACTTC	CASSLVLGTGETQYF
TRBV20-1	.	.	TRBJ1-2	TGCAGTGCTAGAACACTTCTTGGCTACACCTTC	CSARTLLGYTF
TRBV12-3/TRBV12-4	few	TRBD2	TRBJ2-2	TGTGCCAGCAGGCCTCCGCCGGGACTAGCGGGGGGGTACACCGGGGAGCTGTTTTTT	CASRPPPGLAGGYTGELFF
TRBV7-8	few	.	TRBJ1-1	TGTGCCAGCAGCTTCCCGGGACAAGAATTTGAAGCTTTCTTT	CASSFPGQEFEAFF
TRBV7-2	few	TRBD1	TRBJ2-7	TGTGCCAGCAGCAGGACAGGGGGCGATCCCGAGCAGTACTTC	CASSRTGGDPEQYF
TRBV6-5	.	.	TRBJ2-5	TGTGCCAGCAGTCCCAATGGGGGGGCCCAAGAGACCCAGTACTTC	CASSPNGGAQETQYF
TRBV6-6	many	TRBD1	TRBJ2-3	TGTGCCAGCAGTGGTTGGACAGGGGGCGATTTCGCAGATACGCAGTATTTT	CASSGWTGGDFADTQYF
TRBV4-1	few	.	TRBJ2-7	TGCGCCAGCAGCCAGCTTGAAGGGGGGCCCTACGAGCAGTACTTC	CASSQLEGGPYEQYF
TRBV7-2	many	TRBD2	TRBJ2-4	TGTGCCAGCAGCCACCGGCCTAGCGGGGCGGGGTGGAACATTCAGTACTTC	CASSHRPSGAGWNIQYF
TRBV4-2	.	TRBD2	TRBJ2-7	TGTGCCAGCAGCCAAGATCGAGCGGGGGTCTACGAGCAGTACTTC	CASSQDRAGVYEQYF
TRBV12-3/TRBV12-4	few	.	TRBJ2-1	TGTGCCAGCAGCATCCTGGTTTACAATGAGCAGTTCTTC	CASSILVYNEQFF
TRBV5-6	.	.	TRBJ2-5	TGTGCCAGCAGTTCCGCCGGCAGGGGAGGAGAGACCCAGTACTTC	CASSSAGRGGETQYF
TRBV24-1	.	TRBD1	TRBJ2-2	TGTGCCACCAGTGATTGGGGGACAGGGAACACCGGGGAGCTGTTTTTT	CATSDWGTGNTGELFF
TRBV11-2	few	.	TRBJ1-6	TGTGCCAGCAGCCCAGCCCCAAGAACACCCCTCCACTTT	CASSPAPRTPLHF
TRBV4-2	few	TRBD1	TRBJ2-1	TGTGCCAGCAGCCAAGATCAGCACAGGGACAGGTCCTACAATGAGCAGTTCTTC	CASSQDQHRDRSYNEQFF
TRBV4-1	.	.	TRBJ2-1	TGCGCCAGCAGCCAAGGTCGCCTTCGGAACGATGAGCAGTTCTTC	CASSQGRLRNDEQFF
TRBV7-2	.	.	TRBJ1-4	TGTGCCAGCAGCTTAGGGGGTGCGGGGCCAGGAGAAAAACTGTTTTTT	CASSLGGAGPGEKLFF
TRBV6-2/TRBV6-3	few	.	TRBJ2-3	TGTGCCAGCAGTACGGACGCAGATACGCAGTATTTT	CASSTDADTQYF
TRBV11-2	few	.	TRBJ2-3	TGTGCCAGCAGCTCTCTTTCCACAGGGAGCACAGATACGCAGTATTTT	CASSSLSTGSTDTQYF
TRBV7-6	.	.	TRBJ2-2	TGTGCCAGCAGCCCGGCCGGGACGGAAACCGGGGAGCTGTTTTTT	CASSPAGTETGELFF
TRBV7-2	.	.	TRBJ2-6	TGTGCCAGCAGCCAGAGGCCAAGGACTGGGGCCAACGTCCTGACTTTC	CASSQRPRTGANVLTF
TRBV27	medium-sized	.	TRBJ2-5	TGTGCCAGCAGTTTAGACAGCACACAAGAGACCCAGTACTTC	CASSLDSTQETQYF
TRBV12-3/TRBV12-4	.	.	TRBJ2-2	TGTGCCAGCAGTTTCGTGAGAACCGGGGAGCTGTTTTTT	CASSFVRTGELFF
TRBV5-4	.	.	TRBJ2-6	TGTGCCAGCCTATTTGGGCCAGGGGCCAACGTCCTGACTTTC	CASLFGPGANVLTF
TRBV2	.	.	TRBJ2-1	TGTGCCAGCACAGGGCGGTACAATGAGCAGTTCTTC	CASTGRYNEQFF
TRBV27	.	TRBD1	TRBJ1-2	TGTGCCAGCAGCCTGGACAGGGGGCAGCTGGCTAACTATGGCTACACCTTC	CASSLDRGQLANYGYTF
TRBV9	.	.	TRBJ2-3	TGTGCCAGCAGCGCTACAGGGTTATACACAGATACGCAGTATTTT	CASSATGLYTDTQYF
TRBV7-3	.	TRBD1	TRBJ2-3	TGTGCCAGCAGCGACGGACAGGGGCCAGATACGCAGTATTTT	CASSDGQGPDTQYF
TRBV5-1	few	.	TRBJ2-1	TGCGCCAGCAGCTTGGAAGGCTCCCTAAATGAGCAGTTCTTC	CASSLEGSLNEQFF
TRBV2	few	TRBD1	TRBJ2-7	TGTGCCAGCACCGACAGGGAAGAGCAGTACTTC	CASTDREEQYF